This T cell receptor beta chain emerged from a study of response to subunit inactivated influenza vaccine. CDR1 and CDR2 (germline): SGHAT, FQNNGV. The CDR3 sequence is 13 residues long. J lost 4 bases, V lost 6 bases, and 6 bases had no gene match. TCRdb recomputed calls from the RT-PCR reads with MiXCR, one row per CDR3 protein. This table has around 570,000 distinct CDR3 sequences, approximately 10% appearing once. The sample holds one count of this clonotype. This same sample was also part of a study on T cells expressing NK-cell markers. From that paper: Scientists made TCR beta cDNA using 5'RACE template switching with UMIs. Beta-chain profiling covered CD3+CD56+NKG2C+, CD3+CD56+NKG2C- and CD3+CD56-NKG2C+ sorted subsets. Among the eight sequenced donors, seven tested HCMV-seropositive and one tested seronegative. Of CD8+ T cells, 1.0-7.0% belonged to dominant NKG2C+ clonotypes in several donors. Expanded clones of NKG2C+ T cells had an unclear HCMV specificity.

Sample: PBMCs from blood, taken on the day of vaccination. This receptor was identified in a middle-aged man who received an inactivated influenza vaccine. This rearrangement joins TRBV11-2 to TRBJ2-7; the match to TRBD1 covers 7 bases. CDR3 loop: CASRFTGVYEQYF. The DNA for the CDR3 is TGTGCCAGCAGGTTTACAGGGGTGTACGAGCAGTACTTC.